One sample yielded the 29 T cell receptor beta chains listed below, sequenced in a study of spatial heterogeneity in lung cancer. From the 5' RACE reads, TCRdb called clonotypes with MiXCR, one entry per CDR3 protein. The table includes around 110,000 distinct CDR3 sequences, over 9% detected once. Regarding time point: blood at routine non-recurrence follow-up after resection. The authors sequenced whole RNA from tumor, nontumor lung or frozen PBMC without sorting. Sequencing was performed on PBMCs, taken at follow-up. The receptors derive from a male donor with early-stage non-small cell lung cancer.

This clonotype was recorded at least ten times. V is TRBV5-4 and J is TRBJ2-1, with TRBD2 identical over 10 bases. CDR1 and CDR2 (germline): SGHNT, YYREEE (reference sequence). This CDR3 is built from 16 residues. Trimming took 4 bases from V and 5 from J; bases not matched to a gene: 9. The CDR3 here is CASSPAERGGDNEQFF. For the CDR3, the DNA is TGTGCCAGCAGCCCGGCGGAGCGGGGGGGCGACAATGAGCAGTTCTTC. The variable domain in full, completed from reference TRBV5-4 and TRBJ2-1, reads ETGVTQSPTHLIKTRGQQVTLRCSSQSGHNTVSWYQQALGQGPQFIFQYYREEENGRGNFPPRFSGLQFPNYSSELNVNALELDDSALYLCASSPAERGGDNEQFFGPGTRLTVL.

The chain combines TRBV11-3 with TRBJ1-1; 7 bases agree with TRBD1. The junction had 11 bases not matched to a gene; V was cut back by 5 bases and J by 5 bases. Germline V lookup: CDR1 SGHNT, CDR2 YENEEA. The CDR3 runs 15 residues. The CDR3, as DNA: TGTGCCAGCAGCCCGGGAGGGGGCTTGGGGACTGAAGCTTTCTTT. It is translated as CASSPGGGLGTEAFF.

As DNA, the CDR3 is TGTGCCAGCAGGGCCTACGGGGTATCGAGGGACACTGAAGCTTTCTTT. It translates to CASRAYGVSRDTEAFF. The chain combines TRBV28 with TRBJ1-1; D is undetermined. This CDR3 comprises 16 residues. From germline, CDR1 is MDHEN and CDR2 SYDVKM. Trimming took off 6 bases at V and 3 bases at J, with 20 bases between the two ends.

This clonotype was picked up many times. V is TRBV27 and J is TRBJ1-6; D perhaps matches TRBD1 (6 bases). Looked up from germline, CDR1 is MNHEY and CDR2 is SMNVEV (reference sequence). V gave up 3 bases and J gave up 6 bases, with 12 bases separating them. This CDR3 is 15 amino acids long. The CDR3 protein is CASSFLSRGNSPLHF. DNA of the CDR3: TGTGCCAGCAGTTTCCTCTCCAGGGGTAATTCACCCCTCCACTTT.

This chain links TRBV9 with TRBJ2-3; D remains ambiguous. The CDR3 is 15 amino acids. The germline gives CDR1 SGDLS, CDR2 YYNGEE. Trimming removed 3 bases from V and 0 bases from J, with 11 bases in between. CDR3 sequence reads: CASSASAFSTDTQYF. The DNA of the CDR3 is TGTGCCAGCAGCGCAAGCGCCTTTAGCACAGATACGCAGTATTTT. Together with reference TRBV9 and TRBJ2-3, the CDR3 gives the full variable domain: DSGVTQTPKHLITATGQRVTLRCSPRSGDLSVYWYQQSLDQGLQFLIQYYNGEERAKGNILERFSAQQFPDLHSELNLSSLELGDSALYFCASSASAFSTDTQYFGPGTRLTVL.

CDR3 sequence: CATSRGPVRGENIQYF. The CDR3 DNA sequence: TGTGCCACCAGCAGAGGCCCGGTGAGGGGCGAAAACATTCAGTACTTC. The gene calls are TRBV15 and TRBJ2-4, with D possibly called TRBD1 or TRBD2 (5 bases each). The length of the CDR3 is 16 residues. Germline CDR1 LNHNV, CDR2 YYDKDF (reference sequence). Trimming took 1 base from V and 5 from J, leaving 15 bases between them.

This chain uses TRBV5-6 with TRBJ2-1, with D perhaps matching TRBD1 (5 bases). CDR3 size: 13 residues. Germline V gene sequence: CDR1 SGHDT, CDR2 YYEEEE. V lost 0 bases, J lost 8 bases, and 9 bases lay in between. As DNA, the CDR3 is TGTGCCAGCAGCTTGGTCAGGGTCCATGAGCAGTTCTTC. Its protein product is CASSLVRVHEQFF. The full variable domain, rest sourced from reference TRBV5-6 and TRBJ2-1, is DAGVTQSPTHLIKTRGQQVTLRCSPKSGHDTVSWYQQALGQGPQFIFQYYEEEERQRGNFPDRFSGHQFPNYSSELNVNALLLGDSALYLCASSLVRVHEQFFGPGTRLTVL.

The table lists this clonotype with many counts. CDR3 in DNA: TGCGCCAGCAGCTCCCGGGACGGTAATTCACCCCTCCACTTT. Protein sequence: CASSSRDGNSPLHF. This chain joins TRBV4-1 and TRBJ1-6; D might be TRBD1 (5 bases). The CDR3 loop spans 14 amino acids. The V end lost 5 bases, the J end lost 6 bases, and 11 bases lay between the germline ends. Germline V CDR1 and CDR2: MGHRA, YSYEKL.

The table lists this clonotype with a few counts. This chain connects TRBV19 to TRBJ1-5; tentative D call: TRBD1 (6 bases). The V end was cut by 3 bases, the J end by 6 bases, with 15 bases between. The CDR3 consists of 15 residues. The germline V gene has CDR1 LNHDA and CDR2 SQIVND (reference sequence). This chain's CDR3 is CASSIGQGKGQPQHF. CDR3 DNA sequence: TGTGCCAGTAGTATCGGCCAGGGGAAGGGTCAGCCCCAGCATTTT.

This clonotype was seen many times. The rearrangement joins TRBV25-1 to TRBJ1-3; no reliable D call. The CDR3 totals 14 residues. V was cut by 5 bases and J by 0 bases, with 8 bases left in between. In germline, CDR1 is MGHDK, CDR2 SYGVNS. The CDR3 nucleotides are TGTGCCAGCAGTCCGTCTATCTCTGGAAACACCATATATTTT. Protein: CASSPSISGNTIYF.

This clonotype was seen more than once but under ten times. V is TRBV12-3 or TRBV12-4 and J is TRBJ1-5; unclear D gene. V dropped 1 base and J dropped 2 bases, with 12 bases sitting between them. CDR3 length equals 16 residues. CDR3: CASSLGGPQGNQPQHF. CDR3 in DNA: TGTGCCAGCAGTTTAGGGGGTCCGCAGGGCAATCAGCCCCAGCATTTT.

This clonotype has a count of ten or more. The rearrangement uses TRBV12-3 or TRBV12-4 and TRBJ2-1, with D possibly matching TRBD2 (5 bases). This CDR3 region has 15 residues. The V end was cut by 6 bases, the J end by 7 bases, with 19 bases between. The CDR3 sequence is CASSRPSISWNEQFF. The CDR3 DNA is TGTGCCAGCAGCCGCCCTAGCATTTCATGGAATGAGCAGTTCTTC.

This clonotype was seen many times. V gene TRBV20-1 combines with J gene TRBJ2-1, with no clear D. V lost 6 bases and J lost 9, with 9 bases in between. The CDR3 runs to 10 residues. In germline, CDR1 is DFQATT, CDR2 SNEGSKA (reference sequence). CDR3 region: CSAPLPEQFF. The CDR3 bases are TGCAGTGCCCCGTTGCCTGAGCAGTTCTTC.

This clonotype turned up a few times. The V call is TRBV4-3, the J call TRBJ1-6; D gene unclear. V lost 0 bases and J lost 6, with 12 bases in between. Germline CDR1 and CDR2: LGHNA and YSLEER. The CDR3 length is 16 residues. CDR3 nucleotides: TGCGCCAGCAGCCAAGAAGTAACAGATAGTAATTCACCCCTCCACTTT. Its translation: CASSQEVTDSNSPLHF.

This clonotype was observed many times. The gene calls are TRBV28 and TRBJ2-7, with 7 bases aligning to TRBD2. Unmatched junction bases numbered 7, after V lost 5 bases and J lost 0 bases. The CDR3 consists of 15 residues. Germline V gives CDR1 MDHEN, CDR2 SYDVKM. CDR3 loop: CASSPWGGSSYEQYF. For the CDR3, the DNA is TGTGCCAGCAGTCCCTGGGGAGGGAGCTCCTACGAGCAGTACTTC.

This clonotype was seen a handful of times. CDR3 DNA: TGTGCCAGCAGCTTGGGACAGGGGGCGTTTGAGACCCAGTACTTC. It codes for CASSLGQGAFETQYF. The V and J genes are TRBV7-3 and TRBJ2-5, with 12 bases lining up with TRBD1. The V and J ends lost 3 bases and 5 bases, in that order; junction bases with no gene match: 4. CDR1 and CDR2 (germline): SGHTA, FQGTGA. This CDR3 is built from 15 residues.

This clonotype was seen ten or more times. J is TRBJ2-7 and V is TRBV15; D remains ambiguous. This CDR3 contains 14 residues. V gave up 0 bases and J gave up 7 bases, with 13 bases separating them. Germline CDR1 and CDR2: LNHNV and YYDKDF (reference sequence). In DNA form, the CDR3 reads TGTGCCACCAGCAGAGATGGAAGGGCTGGGGAGCAGTACTTC. Its translation is CATSRDGRAGEQYF.

This clonotype has more than one count but fewer than ten. The gene calls are TRBV27 and TRBJ2-3, with 7 bases matching TRBD2. This CDR3 region has 15 residues. V lost 4 bases to trimming and J lost 6 bases; unmatched junction nucleotides: 10. Germline CDR1 reads MNHEY; CDR2 reads SMNVEV (reference sequence). CDR3 bases: TGTGCCAGCAGTTGGACTAGTCCCTCTTTGGATACGCAGTATTTT. The encoded protein is CASSWTSPSLDTQYF.

V and J are TRBV6-2 or TRBV6-3 and TRBJ1-1, with unresolved D. The CDR3 loop spans 16 amino acids. Between the trimmed V and J ends, which lost 6 bases and 0 bases, there was a span of 17 bases. Germline CDR1 reads MNHEY; CDR2 reads SVGEGT. In DNA, the CDR3 is TGTGCCAGCAGGGGCAGCCTGCGGCGGATGAACACTGAAGCTTTCTTT. Translated: CASRGSLRRMNTEAFF.

This clonotype has a count of ten or more. V is TRBV29-1 and J is TRBJ2-2; D gene unclear. The V end lost 7 bases, the J end lost 4 bases, and 16 bases lay between the germline ends. Germline CDR1 SQVTM, CDR2 ANQGSEA. The CDR3 totals 14 residues. CDR3 loop: CSAEPSLGTGELFF. The CDR3 DNA reads as TGCAGCGCCGAACCCTCCCTCGGCACCGGGGAGCTGTTTTTT.

This clonotype was seen more than once but under ten times. V and J are TRBV5-6 and TRBJ2-1; tentative D call: TRBD2 (6 bases). The V and J ends lost 4 bases and 0 bases respectively, with 8 bases between them. CDR1 SGHDT and CDR2 YYEEEE come from the germline V gene. The CDR3 covers 14 residues. In DNA, the CDR3 is TGTGCCAGCAGCATGGGGGGCTCCTACAATGAGCAGTTCTTC. Amino acid sequence: CASSMGGSYNEQFF.

This clonotype was counted only a few times. This chain uses TRBV7-2 with TRBJ2-1; 11 positions match TRBD1. Per the germline V gene, CDR1 is SGHTA and CDR2 is FQGNSA. The CDR3 loop spans 14 amino acids. V gave up 6 bases and J gave up 13 bases; unmatched junction bases: 11. The chain's CDR3 is CASSRTGTGGFQFF. Here the CDR3 DNA reads TGTGCCAGCAGTCGAACCGGGACAGGGGGTTTTCAGTTCTTC. The full variable domain, rest sourced from reference TRBV7-2 and TRBJ2-1, is GAGVSQSPSNKVTEKGKDVELRCDPISGHTALYWYRQSLGQGLEFLIYFQGNSAPDKSGLPSDRFSAERTGGSVSTLTIQRTQQEDSAVYLCASSRTGTGGFQFFGPGTRLTVL.

This clonotype has a handful of counts. The chain has TRBV7-8 and TRBJ2-1, with 9 bases that match TRBD2. The V segment lost 0 bases and the J segment 6 bases; nucleotides outside the gene matches: 6. The CDR3 consists of 16 residues. Germline lookup yields CDR1 SGHVS and CDR2 FQNEAQ. The DNA of the CDR3 is TGTGCCAGCAGCTTAGCGGAGGCGGGGGGGTTCAATGAGCAGTTCTTC. It is translated as CASSLAEAGGFNEQFF.

The chain uses TRBV24-1 and TRBJ2-3; TRBD2 matches at 8 bases. The CDR3 spans 15 residues. CDR1 and CDR2 (germline): KGHDR, SFDVKD. The trim removed 5 bases at V and 1 base at J, leaving 4 bases unmatched. CDR3 loop: CATSGQAGGTDTQYF. The CDR3 nucleotides read TGTGCCACCAGTGGACAAGCGGGGGGCACAGATACGCAGTATTTT.

A few counts support this clonotype. The rearrangement links TRBV7-9 to TRBJ2-5; D is possibly TRBD1 or TRBD2 (5 bases each). Trimming cost V 8 bases and J 2 bases, with 6 bases left between them. Germline lookup yields CDR1 SEHNR and CDR2 FQNEAQ (reference sequence). The CDR3 covers 11 residues. In DNA, the CDR3 is TGTGCCAGCGGGGGTCAAGAGACCCAGTACTTC. Translation gives CASGGQETQYF.

The chain has TRBV5-4 and TRBJ2-3; D may correspond to TRBD1 or TRBD2 (5 bases each). Trimming cost V 6 bases and J 5 bases, with 19 bases left between them. Germline CDR1 reads SGHNT; CDR2 reads YYREEE (reference sequence). This CDR3 has 15 amino acids. This chain's CDR3 is CASNRDRSTEDTQYF. The CDR3, as DNA: TGTGCCAGCAACCGGGACCGGTCCACGGAAGATACGCAGTATTTT.

The chain employs TRBV10-1 and TRBJ2-5, with unresolved D. CDR1 is WNHNN, CDR2 SYGVQD, per germline (reference sequence). Trimming pared 5 bases from V and 5 bases from J, leaving 18 bases between. The CDR3 is 15 amino acids. The CDR3 sequence: CASSRPSLGGETQYF. As DNA, the CDR3 is TGCGCCAGCAGTCGTCCCAGCCTCGGTGGGGAGACCCAGTACTTC.

This clonotype showed up many times. The gene calls are TRBV6-5 and TRBJ2-5; weak D call: TRBD1 (5 bases). The CDR3 spans 15 residues. Germline values: CDR1 MNHEY, CDR2 SVGAGI. The germline V and J ends were trimmed by 9 bases and 2 bases, with 19 bases remaining between them. The CDR3, as DNA: TGTGCCAGAAAAAGCCACAGGAAGGAGCAAGAGACCCAGTACTTC. It codes for CARKSHRKEQETQYF.

This clonotype has a handful of counts. This rearrangement joins TRBV24-1 to TRBJ1-2; D unresolved. There are 12 residues in the CDR3. Germline assignment: CDR1 KGHDR and CDR2 SFDVKD. With 5 bases removed from V and 3 bases from J, the gap between germline ends came to 6 bases. CDR3 DNA sequence: TGTGCCACCAGTGGAGTGGACTATGGCTACACCTTC. It specifies CATSGVDYGYTF.